A selection of T cell receptor beta chains follows, all from one sample in a study of T cells in Graves' hyperthyroidism and ophthalmopathy. MiXCR was run by TCRdb on the multiplex PCR reads, yielding one entry per CDR3 protein. The sample has over 150,000 distinct CDR3 sequences, less than 20% seen once; the top ten hold roughly 49%. The sample taken for sequencing was blood. The receptors come from a woman between 45 and 65 years old with Graves' hyperthyroidism. Both conserved end residues are part of each CDR3. Fields, in order: J gene, V gene, D gene, clone size, CDR3 protein, CDR3 DNA. D genes are given only for firm matches. Clone size is given for some rows only: seen once, a few or many times, or a class if the clone is expanded.

>TRBJ2-4|TRBV5-1|TRBD1|many
CASSFKEGQFLAKNIQYF
TGCGCCAGCAGCTTCAAAGAGGGACAGTTCCTAGCCAAAAACATTCAGTACTTC
>TRBJ1-2|TRBV10-2|TRBD1|few
CATTGDSAYGYTF
TGCGCCACCACCGGGGACAGCGCCTATGGCTACACCTTC
>TRBJ1-5|TRBV4-2|TRBD1|few
CASSQDFGQGKNQPQHF
TGTGCCAGCAGCCAAGATTTCGGACAGGGTAAAAATCAGCCCCAGCATTTT
>TRBJ2-7|TRBV24-1|TRBD2|.
CATSDLSGTSVSEQYF
TGTGCCACCAGTGATTTAAGCGGGACTAGCGTTAGCGAGCAGTACTTC
>TRBJ2-7|TRBV11-1|TRBD2|few
CASKSGSSSYEQYF
TGTGCCAGCAAAAGCGGGAGTAGTTCCTACGAGCAGTACTTC
>TRBJ1-1|TRBV20-1|.|few
CSTIRDAREAFF
TGCAGTACCATTCGGGACGCCCGTGAAGCTTTCTTT
>TRBJ2-1|TRBV14|TRBD2|many
CASSQQGLARSEQFF
TGTGCCAGCAGCCAACAAGGACTAGCTCGGAGCGAGCAGTTCTTC
>TRBJ2-3|TRBV5-4|.|few
CASSTRRGSGADTQYF
TGTGCCAGCAGCACCCGTAGAGGCTCTGGGGCAGATACGCAGTATTTT
>TRBJ2-7|TRBV18|.|many
CASSPTRGSYEQYF
TGTGCCAGCTCACCAACCCGCGGCAGCTACGAGCAGTACTTC
>TRBJ2-5|TRBV9|.|few
CASSDIQETQYF
TGTGCCAGCAGCGACATACAAGAGACCCAGTACTTC
>TRBJ2-7|TRBV20-1|.|many
CSADDRGGREQYF
TGCAGTGCTGATGACAGGGGAGGGCGGGAGCAGTACTTC
>TRBJ2-3|TRBV7-9|.|.
CASSPTGTPVEGQYF
TGTGCCAGCAGCCCGACCGGGACCCCCGTGGAGGGGCAGTATTTT
>TRBJ2-1|TRBV29-1|.|.
CSAGTSYNEQFF
TGCAGCGCTGGGACTTCCTACAATGAGCAGTTCTTC
>TRBJ2-2|TRBV4-2|TRBD2|.
CASRRGSGSTGELFF
TGTGCCAGCCGTAGGGGTAGCGGGAGCACCGGGGAGCTGTTTTTT
>TRBJ1-5|TRBV6-1|.|.
CASTPSGTSNQPQHF
TGTGCCAGCACTCCCTCTGGGACTAGCAATCAGCCCCAGCATTTT
>TRBJ1-1|TRBV19|.|.
CASSIGRNWMGAGAEAFF
TGTGCCAGTAGTATTGGGCGTAATTGGATGGGGGCGGGGGCTGAAGCTTTCTTT
>TRBJ1-1|TRBV7-2|TRBD1|few
CASSGQGMNTEAFF
TGTGCCAGCAGCGGACAGGGGATGAACACTGAAGCTTTCTTT